Here is one T cell receptor beta chain with its context. The CDR3 is 11 residues long. The V gene lost 4 bases and the J gene lost 2 bases, with 6 bases spanning the gap. CDR1 is GTSNPN, CDR2 SVGIG, per germline (reference sequence). The method was immunoSEQ multiplex PCR; TCRdb's version includes in-frame clones alone and lacks a portion of them. Of about 180,000 clones in the sample, around 88% were seen once. The entry originates in a study of T cell responses to AZD1222 COVID-19 vaccine. Study background: Second-dose recipients at about 4 or about 12 weeks were treated as one pooled group.

The clonotype comes from an adult in good health. The J gene is TRBJ2-7, the V gene TRBV30; the D is unclear. Material: peripheral blood, obtained on day 0 of AZD1222 vaccination. The CDR3 loop reads CAWTRTYEQYF. The CDR3 bases are TGTGCCTGGACACGGACCTACGAGCAGTACTTC.